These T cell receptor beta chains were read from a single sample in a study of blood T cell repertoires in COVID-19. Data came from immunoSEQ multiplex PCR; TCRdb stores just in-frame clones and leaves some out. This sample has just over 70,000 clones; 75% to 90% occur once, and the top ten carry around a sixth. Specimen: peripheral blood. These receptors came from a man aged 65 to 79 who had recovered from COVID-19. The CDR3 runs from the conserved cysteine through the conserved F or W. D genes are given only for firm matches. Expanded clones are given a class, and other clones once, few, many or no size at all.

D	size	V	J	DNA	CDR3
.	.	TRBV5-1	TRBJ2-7	TGCGCCAGCAGCTTGGGCACAGGGACGGGAATATACGAGCAGTACTTC	CASSLGTGTGIYEQYF
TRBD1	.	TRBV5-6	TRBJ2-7	TGTGCCAGCAGCTTTAAACAGGGGGCGTTCGGTTCCTACGAGCAGTACTTC	CASSFKQGAFGSYEQYF
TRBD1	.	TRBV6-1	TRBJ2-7	TGTGCCAGCAGTGTGAATTTTGGACAGGCTGGATACGAGCAGTACTTC	CASSVNFGQAGYEQYF
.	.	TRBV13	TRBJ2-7	TGTGCCAGCAGCCGTATGGCGGGACCCGGTGGCGAGCAGTACTTC	CASSRMAGPGGEQYF
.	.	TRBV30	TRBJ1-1	TGTGCCTGGAGTGTACTAGGAGCGAACACTGAAGCTTTCTTT	CAWSVLGANTEAFF
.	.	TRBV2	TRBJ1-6	TGTGCCCGAACCGGGGAGGGCGATTATAATTCACCCCTCCACTTT	CARTGEGDYNSPLHF
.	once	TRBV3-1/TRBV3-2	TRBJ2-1	TGTGCCAGCAGCCATACTCCAGGTGAGCAGTTCTTC	CASSHTPGEQFF
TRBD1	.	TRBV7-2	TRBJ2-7	TGTGCCAGCAGCCTAGGTGCAGGGGGAGACGAGCAGTACTTC	CASSLGAGGDEQYF
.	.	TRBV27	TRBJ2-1	TGTGCCACAAATAGGGGGAAGGAATACAATGAGCAGTTCTTC	CATNRGKEYNEQFF
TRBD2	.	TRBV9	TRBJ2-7	TGTGCCAGCAGCGTAGTCGACCTAGCGGGGAGCGAGCAGTACTTC	CASSVVDLAGSEQYF
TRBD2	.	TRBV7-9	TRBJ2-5	TGTGCCAGCAGTTCAGACGCCGGACTAGTCGGGTGGGGTGAGACCCAGTACTTC	CASSSDAGLVGWGETQYF